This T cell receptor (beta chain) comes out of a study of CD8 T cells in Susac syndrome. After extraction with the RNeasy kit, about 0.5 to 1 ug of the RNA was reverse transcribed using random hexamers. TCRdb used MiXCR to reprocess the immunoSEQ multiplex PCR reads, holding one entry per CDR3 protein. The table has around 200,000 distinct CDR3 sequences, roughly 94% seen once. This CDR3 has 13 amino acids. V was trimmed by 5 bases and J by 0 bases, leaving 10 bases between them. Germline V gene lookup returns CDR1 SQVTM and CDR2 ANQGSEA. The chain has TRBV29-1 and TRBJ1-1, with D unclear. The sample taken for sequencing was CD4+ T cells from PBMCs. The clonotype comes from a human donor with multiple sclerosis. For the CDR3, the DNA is TGCAGCGTTCTTCAGGCCTTGAACACTGAAGCTTTCTTT. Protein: CSVLQALNTEAFF.